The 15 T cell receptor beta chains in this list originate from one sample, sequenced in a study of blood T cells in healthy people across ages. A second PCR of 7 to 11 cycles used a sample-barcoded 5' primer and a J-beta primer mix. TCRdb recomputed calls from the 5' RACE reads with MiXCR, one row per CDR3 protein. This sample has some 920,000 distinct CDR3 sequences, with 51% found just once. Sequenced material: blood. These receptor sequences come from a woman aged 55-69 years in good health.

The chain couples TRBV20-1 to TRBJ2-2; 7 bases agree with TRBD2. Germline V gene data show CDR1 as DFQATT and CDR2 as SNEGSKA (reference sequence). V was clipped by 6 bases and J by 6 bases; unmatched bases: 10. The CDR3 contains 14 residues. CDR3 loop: CSAKGAGVPGELFF. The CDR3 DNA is TGCAGTGCCAAAGGGGCGGGAGTACCCGGGGAGCTGTTTTTT.

CDR3 DNA: TGTGCCAGCAGCCCGGGACTAGAGCGCTACGAGCAGTACTTC. Translating it yields CASSPGLERYEQYF. The chain combines TRBV7-9 with TRBJ2-7, with 8 bases lining up with TRBD2. Germline V lookup: CDR1 SEHNR, CDR2 FQNEAQ (reference sequence). CDR3 length: 14 residues. Losses at the gene ends were 5 bases for V and 3 bases for J; bases not matched to a gene: 6.

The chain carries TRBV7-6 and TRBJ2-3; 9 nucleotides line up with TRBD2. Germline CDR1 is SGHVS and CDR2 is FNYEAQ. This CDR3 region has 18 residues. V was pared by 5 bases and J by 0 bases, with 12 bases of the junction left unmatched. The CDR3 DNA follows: TGTGCCAGCAGCCCGAGCGGCCTAGCGGGGACTAGCACAGATACGCAGTATTTT. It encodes CASSPSGLAGTSTDTQYF.

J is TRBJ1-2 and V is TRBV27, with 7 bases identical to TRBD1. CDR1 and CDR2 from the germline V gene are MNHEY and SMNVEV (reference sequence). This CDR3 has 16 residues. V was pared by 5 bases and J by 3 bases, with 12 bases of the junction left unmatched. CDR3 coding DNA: TGTGCCAGCAGTCACACTTGGGGACAGACGGACTATGGCTACACCTTC. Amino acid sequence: CASSHTWGQTDYGYTF.

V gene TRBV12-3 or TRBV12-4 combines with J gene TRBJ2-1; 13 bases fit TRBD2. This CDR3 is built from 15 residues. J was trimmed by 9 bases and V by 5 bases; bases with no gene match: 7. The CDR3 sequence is CASSLRTSGSGEQFF. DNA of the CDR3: TGTGCCAGCAGTCTACGGACTAGCGGGAGTGGTGAGCAGTTCTTC.

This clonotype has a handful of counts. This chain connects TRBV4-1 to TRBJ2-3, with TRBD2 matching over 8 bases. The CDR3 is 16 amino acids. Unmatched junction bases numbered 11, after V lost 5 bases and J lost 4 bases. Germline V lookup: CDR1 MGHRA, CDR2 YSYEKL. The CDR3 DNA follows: TGCGCCAGCAGCTCCTTCCCAGCGGGAGCCGCAGATACGCAGTATTTT. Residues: CASSSFPAGAADTQYF.

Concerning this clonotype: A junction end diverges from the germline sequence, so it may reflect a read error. For the CDR3, the DNA is TGTACCAGCATCCGAGAGGGACTGGGACCCTACGAGCAGTACTTC. The encoded protein is CTSIREGLGPYEQYF. The J gene is TRBJ2-7, the V gene TRBV6-1, with a tentative D call TRBD2 (6 bases). Germline CDR1 and CDR2: MNHNS and SASEGT. This CDR3 spans 15 amino acids.

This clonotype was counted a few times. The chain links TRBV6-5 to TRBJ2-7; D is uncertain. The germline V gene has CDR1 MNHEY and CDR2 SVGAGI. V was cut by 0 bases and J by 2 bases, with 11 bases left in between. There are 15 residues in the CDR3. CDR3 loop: CASSYSTGSTYEQYF. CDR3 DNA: TGTGCCAGCAGTTACTCGACGGGTTCAACCTACGAGCAGTACTTC.

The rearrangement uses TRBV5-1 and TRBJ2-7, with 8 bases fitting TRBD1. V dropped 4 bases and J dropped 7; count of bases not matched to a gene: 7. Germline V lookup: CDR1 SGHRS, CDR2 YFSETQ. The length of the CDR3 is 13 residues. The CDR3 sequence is CASSLTGAEEQYF. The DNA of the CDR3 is TGCGCCAGCAGCCTGACAGGGGCGGAAGAGCAGTACTTC.

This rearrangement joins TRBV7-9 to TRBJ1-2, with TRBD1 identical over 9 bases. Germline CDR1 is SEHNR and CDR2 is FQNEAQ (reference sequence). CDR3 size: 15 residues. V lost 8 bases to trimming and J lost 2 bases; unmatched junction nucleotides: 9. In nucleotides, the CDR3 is TGTGCCAGCGGCCCAGGACAGGGGTTGAACTATGGCTACACCTTC. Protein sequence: CASGPGQGLNYGYTF.

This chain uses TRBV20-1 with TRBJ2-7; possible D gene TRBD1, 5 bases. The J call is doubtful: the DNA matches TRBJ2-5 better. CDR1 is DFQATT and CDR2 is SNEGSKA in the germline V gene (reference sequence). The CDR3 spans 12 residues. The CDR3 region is CSASQGSETQYF. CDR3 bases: TGCAGTGCTAGTCAGGGTTCGGAGACCCAGTACTTC.

CDR3 amino acids: CASSLVPGTGNTEAFF. CDR3 nucleotides: TGTGCCAGCAGCTTAGTGCCGGGGACAGGGAACACTGAAGCTTTCTTT. This chain uses TRBV7-2 with TRBJ1-1; 8 nucleotides align to TRBD1. This CDR3 is built from 16 residues. V was clipped by 1 base and J by 1 base; unmatched bases: 5. CDR1 and CDR2 from the germline V gene are SGHTA and FQGNSA. The variable domain in full, completed from reference TRBV7-2 and TRBJ1-1, reads GAGVSQSPSNKVTEKGKDVELRCDPISGHTALYWYRQSLGQGLEFLIYFQGNSAPDKSGLPSDRFSAERTGGSVSTLTIQRTQQEDSAVYLCASSLVPGTGNTEAFFGQGTRLTVV.

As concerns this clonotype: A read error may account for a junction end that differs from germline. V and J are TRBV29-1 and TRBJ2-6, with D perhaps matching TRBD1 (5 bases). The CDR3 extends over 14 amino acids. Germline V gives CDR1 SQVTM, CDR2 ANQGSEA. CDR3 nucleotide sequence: TGCAGCGTTTATACAGGATCTGGGGCCAACGTCCCGACTTTC. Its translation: CSVYTGSGANVPTF. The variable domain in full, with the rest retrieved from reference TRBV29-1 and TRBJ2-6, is SAVISQKPSRDICQRGTSLTIQCQVDSQVTMMFWYRQQPGQSLTLIATANQGSEATYESGFVIDKFPISRPNLTFSTLTVSNMSPEDSSIYLCSVYTGSGANVPTFGAGSRLTVL.

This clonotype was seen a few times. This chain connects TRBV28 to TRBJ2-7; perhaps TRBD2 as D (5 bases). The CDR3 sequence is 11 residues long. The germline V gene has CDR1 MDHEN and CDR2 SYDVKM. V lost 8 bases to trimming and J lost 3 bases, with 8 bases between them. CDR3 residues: CASGSHYEQYF. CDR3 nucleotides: TGTGCCAGCGGGAGTCACTACGAGCAGTACTTC.

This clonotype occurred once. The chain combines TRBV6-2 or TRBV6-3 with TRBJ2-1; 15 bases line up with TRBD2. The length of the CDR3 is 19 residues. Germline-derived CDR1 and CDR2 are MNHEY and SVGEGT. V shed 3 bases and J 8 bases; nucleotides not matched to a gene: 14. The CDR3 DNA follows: TGTGCCAGCAGTTATCCCAGACAGGGAGGACTAGCGGGAGGGCATGAGCAGTTCTTC. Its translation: CASSYPRQGGLAGGHEQFF.